These 25 T cell receptor beta chains originate from one sample sequenced in a study of cytomegalovirus exposure and HLA in healthy donors. The protocol was immunoSEQ multiplex PCR, while the TCRdb copy is restricted to in-frame clones and leaves out a portion. This sample has a few hundred thousand clones, with 88% found just once. Sequencing used PBMCs. These TCRs come from a woman between 18 and 29 years old in good health and CMV-seronegative.

The gene calls are TRBV5-6 and TRBJ2-5; maybe TRBD1 (6 bases). The CDR3 has 13 residues. V lost 2 bases and J 4 bases, leaving 9 bases between the germline ends. The germline gives CDR1 SGHDT, CDR2 YYEEEE. CDR3 sequence reads: CASSFTGRETQYF. The CDR3 nucleotides read TGTGCCAGCAGCTTTACAGGGCGAGAGACCCAGTACTTC.

The chain combines TRBV6-6 with TRBJ2-6, with D possibly being TRBD2 (5 bases). Trimming removed 2 bases from V and 2 bases from J, with 10 bases in between. This CDR3 comprises 16 residues. Germline assignment: CDR1 MNHNY and CDR2 SVGAGI (reference sequence). CDR3 in amino acids: CASSYNSGTGANVLTF. As DNA, the CDR3 is TGTGCCAGCAGTTACAACTCGGGAACTGGGGCCAACGTCCTGACTTTC.

The rearrangement uses TRBV7-9 and TRBJ2-1; D not certain. The germline V gene has CDR1 SEHNR and CDR2 FQNEAQ (reference sequence). The CDR3 covers 14 residues. V was cut by 5 bases and J by 5 bases, with 13 bases left in between. CDR3 DNA sequence: TGTGCCAGCAGCCCTAAGAAGAGTAACAATGAGCAGTTCTTC. This gives the protein CASSPKKSNNEQFF.

The chain is built from TRBV7-2 and TRBJ2-5, with 7 bases lining up with TRBD1. Losses at the gene ends were 5 bases for V and 9 bases for J; bases not matched to a gene: 18. CDR1 SGHTA and CDR2 FQGNSA come from the germline V gene. The CDR3 extends over 16 amino acids. The CDR3 nucleotides are TGTGCCAGCAGCCCCCCCATTCTACCGGGACAGACGGCCCAGTACTTC. This codes for CASSPPILPGQTAQYF.

The chain recombines TRBV12-5 with TRBJ2-1; 8 nucleotides align to TRBD1. This CDR3 has 13 residues. Germline trimming cut 1 base from V and 7 bases from J; bases unmatched to any gene: 0. Germline CDR1 is LGHNT and CDR2 is FRNRAP. The CDR3 DNA sequence: TGTGCTAGTGGTTTGGGGACAGGGAATGAGCAGTTCTTC. Its protein product is CASGLGTGNEQFF.

The chain joins TRBV9 to TRBJ1-2; D is uncertain. Trimming cost V 4 bases and J 4 bases, with 14 bases left between them. The CDR3 sequence is 14 residues long. CDR1 SGDLS and CDR2 YYNGEE come from the germline V gene. The CDR3: CASSPIAAAYGYTF. Here the CDR3 DNA reads TGTGCCAGCAGCCCGATAGCGGCGGCCTATGGCTACACCTTC.

The rearrangement links TRBV14 to TRBJ2-2; D might be TRBD2 (5 bases). The germline CDR1 and CDR2 sequences are SGHDN and FVKESK. The CDR3 is made up of 13 amino acids. V lost 4 bases to trimming and J lost 13 bases, with 16 bases between them. This chain's CDR3 is CASSLGPPGGLFF. The CDR3 bases are TGTGCCAGCAGCCTGGGTCCCCCTGGAGGGCTGTTTTTT.

The chain is built from TRBV28 and TRBJ2-7, with D possibly being TRBD2 (6 bases). Trimming took off 5 bases at V and 7 bases at J, with 12 bases between the two ends. CDR1 MDHEN and CDR2 SYDVKM come from the germline V gene. The CDR3 extends over 12 amino acids. The CDR3 DNA reads as TGTGCCAGCAGTCCAGGTGGGGGGGAGCAGTACTTC. As protein: CASSPGGGEQYF.

V usage is TRBV7-2 and J usage is TRBJ2-7; 9 nucleotides align to TRBD1. V trimming: 5 bases; J trimming: 4 bases; junction bases outside the gene matches: 12. The CDR3 has 16 residues. Per the germline V gene, CDR1 is SGHTA and CDR2 is FQGNSA. CDR3 sequence: CASSPRPGTGSYEQYF. CDR3 sequence (DNA): TGTGCCAGCAGCCCCAGACCCGGGACAGGGTCTTACGAGCAGTACTTC.

This chain joins TRBV30 and TRBJ1-2, with D perhaps matching TRBD1 (5 bases). Germline V CDR1 and CDR2: GTSNPN, SVGIG (reference sequence). V lost 2 bases to trimming and J lost 3 bases, with 16 bases between them. This CDR3 has 15 residues. CDR3 sequence (DNA): TGTGCCTGGAGTCTCGGACATGGTGGAGACTATGGCTACACCTTC. Protein product: CAWSLGHGGDYGYTF.

The sample holds a few counts of this clone. At one end, the junction sequence differs from germline, possibly due to a read error. The V and J genes are TRBV10-3 and TRBJ1-3; 7 nucleotides line up with TRBD1. The CDR3 is 13 amino acids. Looked up from germline, CDR1 is ENHRY and CDR2 is SYGVKD. CDR3 protein: CAISESITGQEDF. DNA for the CDR3: TGTGCCATCAGTGAGTCGATTACCGGACAGGAGGATTTT.

V is TRBV11-3 and J is TRBJ2-7; D possibly corresponds to TRBD2 (6 bases). Germline V gives CDR1 SGHNT, CDR2 YENEEA. The CDR3 runs 13 residues. V gave up 10 bases and J gave up 1 base, with 14 bases separating them. The CDR3 protein is CATPGGRSYEQYF. The CDR3 DNA reads as TGTGCCACCCCTGGGGGGAGATCCTACGAGCAGTACTTC.

The chain couples TRBV5-1 to TRBJ2-2; 10 bases are a match to TRBD2. Germline assignment: CDR1 SGHRS and CDR2 YFSETQ. This CDR3 contains 18 residues. After removal of 4 bases from V and 4 bases from J, the junction contained 13 bases not matched to a gene. The CDR3 DNA reads as TGCGCCAGCAGCCCAGGAGGCCTAGCGGGAGTTAGCACCGGGGAGCTGTTTTTT. This translates into CASSPGGLAGVSTGELFF.

The chain carries TRBV2 and TRBJ2-7; TRBD1 aligns across 8 bases. Germline CDR1 reads SNHLY; CDR2 reads FYNNEI. Trimming at V came to 6 bases and at J to 5 bases, leaving 9 bases not matched to a gene. This CDR3 contains 14 residues. CDR3 bases: TGTGCCAGCAGATGGGGACAGGAGTGGGACGAGCAGTACTTC. It is translated as CASRWGQEWDEQYF.

This clone was recorded a few times. The chain joins TRBV6-4 to TRBJ2-6; possible D gene TRBD1, 6 bases. V gave up 3 bases and J gave up 4 bases, with 10 bases separating them. This CDR3 contains 15 residues. CDR1 is MRHNA, CDR2 SNTAGT, per germline. CDR3 sequence reads: CASSDGTSGANVLTF. The CDR3, as DNA: TGTGCCAGCAGTGATGGGACAAGCGGGGCCAACGTCCTGACTTTC.

V gene TRBV9 combines with J gene TRBJ2-7, with TRBD2 matching over 9 bases. The V gene's germline CDR1 is SGDLS and CDR2 YYNGEE. CDR3 length: 16 amino acids. The J segment lost 5 bases and the V segment lost 4 bases, leaving 13 bases of the junction unmatched. CDR3 region: CASSHPLAGGHNEQYF. CDR3 nucleotides: TGTGCCAGCAGCCACCCCCTCGCGGGAGGGCACAACGAGCAGTACTTC.

The CDR3 region has the DNA TGTGCCATCGGGGGGTCTAGCGGGAACTCCTACGAGCAGTACTTC. It is translated as CAIGGSSGNSYEQYF. The V and J genes are TRBV28 and TRBJ2-7; 9 bases are shared with TRBD2. This CDR3 region has 15 residues. The V and J ends lost 10 bases and 0 bases, in that order; junction bases with no gene match: 10. The germline V gene encodes CDR1 MDHEN and CDR2 SYDVKM.

The chain employs TRBV2 and TRBJ2-2, with 7 bases that match TRBD1. The germline gives CDR1 SNHLY, CDR2 FYNNEI. CDR3 length equals 15 residues. Germline trimming cut 5 bases from V and 6 bases from J; bases unmatched to any gene: 9. The CDR3 nucleotides read TGTGCCAGCAGTAGACCGGACAGGCATGCCGGGGAGCTGTTTTTT. Its translation is CASSRPDRHAGELFF.

The chain combines TRBV7-5 with TRBJ2-7; TRBD1, as called in the table, went unchecked against the DNA. TRBV7-5 is labeled a pseudogene. The CDR3 sequence is 16 residues long. The DNA for the CDR3 is TGTGCCAGGCTAGTGGGCCGGGACAGGGGAACCTACGAGCAGTACTTC. Its translation is CARLVGRDRGTYEQYF.

The chain recombines TRBV4-1 with TRBJ2-7; 11 bases line up with TRBD2. In germline, CDR1 is MGHRA, CDR2 YSYEKL. This CDR3 is 17 amino acids long. With 4 bases clipped from V and 4 bases from J, the junction kept 12 bases outside the gene matches. CDR3 loop: CASSPKVASGRSYEQYF. CDR3 DNA sequence: TGCGCCAGCAGCCCAAAGGTCGCTAGCGGGAGGTCATACGAGCAGTACTTC.

This CDR3 is CASSLYRVSTDTQYF. Written as DNA, the CDR3 is TGTGCCAGCAGCTTGTATCGGGTCAGCACAGATACGCAGTATTTT. The chain joins TRBV5-6 to TRBJ2-3; the D is unclear. CDR3 length: 15 residues. Trimming left V 1 base short and J 0 bases short, with 9 bases between. Germline loops: CDR1 SGHDT, CDR2 YYEEEE.

The genes are TRBV7-9 and TRBJ2-1; 7 bases are shared with TRBD2. CDR3 length: 15 amino acids. CDR1 and CDR2 (germline): SEHNR, FQNEAQ (reference sequence). J lost 4 bases, V lost 1 base, and 4 bases had no gene match. As DNA, the CDR3 is TGTGCCAGCAGCTTAGACCGGGACTATTACAATGAGCAGTTCTTC. It translates to CASSLDRDYYNEQFF.

V is TRBV11-1 and J is TRBJ2-5; no definite D call. This CDR3 spans 14 amino acids. V dropped 5 bases and J dropped 1 base, with 11 bases sitting between them. CDR1 and CDR2 from the germline V gene are SGHAT and FQDESV (reference sequence). CDR3 sequence reads: CASSHWASQETQYF. CDR3 DNA: TGTGCCAGCAGCCATTGGGCGTCCCAAGAGACCCAGTACTTC.

The chain couples TRBV6-1 to TRBJ2-7; TRBD2 might be the D (6 bases). V lost 4 bases to trimming and J lost 6 bases, with 16 bases between them. Per the germline V gene, CDR1 is MNHNS and CDR2 is SASEGT. The CDR3 covers 14 residues. CDR3: CASSVTRDSVEQYF. CDR3 sequence (DNA): TGTGCCAGCAGTGTCACCCGGGACTCTGTCGAGCAGTACTTC.

This sequence joins TRBV5-6 and TRBJ2-4; D not certain. From germline, CDR1 is SGHDT and CDR2 YYEEEE. Trimming removed 5 bases at V and 2 bases at J, with 8 bases between. This CDR3 has 13 residues. In DNA form, the CDR3 reads TGTGCCAGCAGTCCGGGTCCCAAAAACATTCAGTACTTC. Amino acids: CASSPGPKNIQYF.